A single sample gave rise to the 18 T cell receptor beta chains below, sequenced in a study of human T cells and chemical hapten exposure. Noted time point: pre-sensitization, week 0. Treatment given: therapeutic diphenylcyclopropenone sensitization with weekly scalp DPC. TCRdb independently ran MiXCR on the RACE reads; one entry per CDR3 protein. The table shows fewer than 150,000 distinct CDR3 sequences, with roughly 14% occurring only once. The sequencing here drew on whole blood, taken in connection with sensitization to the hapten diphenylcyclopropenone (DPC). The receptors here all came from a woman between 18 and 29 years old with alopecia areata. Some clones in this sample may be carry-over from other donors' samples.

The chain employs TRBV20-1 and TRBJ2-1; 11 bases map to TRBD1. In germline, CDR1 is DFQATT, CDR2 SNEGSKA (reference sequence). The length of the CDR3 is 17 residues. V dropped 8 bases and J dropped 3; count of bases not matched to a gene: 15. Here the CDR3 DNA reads TGCAGTCCTCTAGGGGACCCGGGACAGGGGGTCTACAATGAGCAGTTCTTC. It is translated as CSPLGDPGQGVYNEQFF.

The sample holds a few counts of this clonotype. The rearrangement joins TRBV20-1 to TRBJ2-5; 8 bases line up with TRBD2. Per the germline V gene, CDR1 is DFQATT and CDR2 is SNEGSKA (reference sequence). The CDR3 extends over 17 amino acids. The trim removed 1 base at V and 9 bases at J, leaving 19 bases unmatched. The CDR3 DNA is TGCAGTGCTAGAGGCTCACCGGGACTAGTTTTGGGGAACCCCCAGTACTTC. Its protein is CSARGSPGLVLGNPQYF.

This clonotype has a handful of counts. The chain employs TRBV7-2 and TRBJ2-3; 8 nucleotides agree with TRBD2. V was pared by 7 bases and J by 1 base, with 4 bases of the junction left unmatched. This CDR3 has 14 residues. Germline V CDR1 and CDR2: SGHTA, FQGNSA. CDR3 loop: CASTPGGGTDTQYF. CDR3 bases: TGTGCCAGCACCCCGGGAGGGGGCACAGATACGCAGTATTTT.

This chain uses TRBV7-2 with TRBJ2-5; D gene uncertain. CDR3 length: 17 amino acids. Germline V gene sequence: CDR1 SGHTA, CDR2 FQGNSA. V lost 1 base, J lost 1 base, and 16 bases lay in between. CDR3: CASSLVTGPYVQETQYF. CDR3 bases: TGTGCCAGCAGCTTAGTTACGGGCCCATATGTCCAAGAGACCCAGTACTTC.

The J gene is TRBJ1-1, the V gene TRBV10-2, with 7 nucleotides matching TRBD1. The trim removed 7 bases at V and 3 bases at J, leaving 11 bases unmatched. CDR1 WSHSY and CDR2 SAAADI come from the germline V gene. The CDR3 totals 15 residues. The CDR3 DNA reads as TGCGCCAGCAAGGGCAGGGGGTTAGAGGACACTGAAGCTTTCTTT. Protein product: CASKGRGLEDTEAFF.

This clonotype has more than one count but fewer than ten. The CDR3 is CASSRTNLNYGYTF. DNA of the CDR3: TGTGCCAGCAGTCGGACAAACTTAAACTATGGCTACACCTTC. This chain connects TRBV7-9 to TRBJ1-2; maybe TRBD1 (5 bases). The CDR3 runs to 14 residues. The V and J ends lost 6 bases and 2 bases respectively, with 13 bases between them. Germline loops: CDR1 SEHNR, CDR2 FQNEAQ (reference sequence). Using reference TRBV7-9 and TRBJ1-2 for the parts outside the CDR3, the full variable domain is DTGVSQNPRHKITKRGQNVTFRCDPISEHNRLYWYRQTLGQGPEFLTYFQNEAQLEKSRLLSDRFSAERPKGSFSTLEIQRTEQGDSAMYLCASSRTNLNYGYTFGSGTRLTVV.

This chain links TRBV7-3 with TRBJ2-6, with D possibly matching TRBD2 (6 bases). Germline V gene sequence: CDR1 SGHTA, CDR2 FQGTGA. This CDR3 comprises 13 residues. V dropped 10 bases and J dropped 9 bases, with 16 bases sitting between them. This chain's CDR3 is CATGTGTFNVLTF. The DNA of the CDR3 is TGTGCCACTGGGACGGGGACTTTCAACGTCCTGACTTTC. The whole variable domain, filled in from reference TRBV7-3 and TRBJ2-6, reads GAGVSQTPSNKVTEKGKYVELRCDPISGHTALYWYRQSLGQGPEFLIYFQGTGAADDSGLPNDRFFAVRPEGSVSTLKIQRTERGDSAVYLCATGTGTFNVLTFGAGSRLTVL.

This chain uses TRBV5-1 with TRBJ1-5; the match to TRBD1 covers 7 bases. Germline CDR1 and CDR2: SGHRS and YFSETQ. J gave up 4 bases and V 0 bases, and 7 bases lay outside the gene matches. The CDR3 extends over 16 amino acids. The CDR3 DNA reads TGCGCCAGCAGCTTGGCCAGGGGGACAGTAAATCAGCCCCAGCATTTT. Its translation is CASSLARGTVNQPQHF.

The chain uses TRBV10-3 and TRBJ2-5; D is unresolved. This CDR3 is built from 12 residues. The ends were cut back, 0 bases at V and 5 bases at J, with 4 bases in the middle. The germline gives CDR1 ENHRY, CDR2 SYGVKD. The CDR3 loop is CAISESIETQYF. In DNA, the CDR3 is TGTGCCATCAGTGAGTCGATTGAGACCCAGTACTTC.

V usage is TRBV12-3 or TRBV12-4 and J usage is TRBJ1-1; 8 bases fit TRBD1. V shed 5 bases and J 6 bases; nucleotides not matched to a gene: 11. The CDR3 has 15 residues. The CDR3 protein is CASSQRQGAAAEAFF. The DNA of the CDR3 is TGTGCCAGCAGTCAACGTCAGGGGGCAGCCGCTGAAGCTTTCTTT.

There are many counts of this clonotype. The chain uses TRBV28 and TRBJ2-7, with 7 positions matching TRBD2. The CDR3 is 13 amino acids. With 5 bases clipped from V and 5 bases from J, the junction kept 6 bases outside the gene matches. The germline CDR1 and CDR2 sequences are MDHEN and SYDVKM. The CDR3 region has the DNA TGTGCCAGCAGTCTTCGTGGGGGGGACGAGCAGTACTTC. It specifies CASSLRGGDEQYF.

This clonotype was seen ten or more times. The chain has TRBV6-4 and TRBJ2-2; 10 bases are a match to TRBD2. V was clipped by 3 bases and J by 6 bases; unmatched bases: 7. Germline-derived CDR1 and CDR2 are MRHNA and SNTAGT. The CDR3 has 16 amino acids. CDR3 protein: CASSESSGGAAGELFF. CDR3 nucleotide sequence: TGTGCCAGCAGTGAATCCAGCGGGGGGGCTGCCGGGGAGCTGTTTTTT.

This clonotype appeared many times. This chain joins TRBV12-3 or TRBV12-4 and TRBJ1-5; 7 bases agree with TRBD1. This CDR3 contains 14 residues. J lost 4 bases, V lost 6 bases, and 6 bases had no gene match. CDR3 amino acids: CASRTQQGNQPQHF. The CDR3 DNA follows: TGTGCCAGCAGGACCCAACAGGGGAATCAGCCCCAGCATTTT.

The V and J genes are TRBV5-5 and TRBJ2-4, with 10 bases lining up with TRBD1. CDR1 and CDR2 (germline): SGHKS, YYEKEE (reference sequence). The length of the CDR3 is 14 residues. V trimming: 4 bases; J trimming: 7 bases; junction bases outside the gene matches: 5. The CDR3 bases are TGTGCCAGCAGCCACCGGGACAGGGGTAACATTCAGTACTTC. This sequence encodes CASSHRDRGNIQYF.

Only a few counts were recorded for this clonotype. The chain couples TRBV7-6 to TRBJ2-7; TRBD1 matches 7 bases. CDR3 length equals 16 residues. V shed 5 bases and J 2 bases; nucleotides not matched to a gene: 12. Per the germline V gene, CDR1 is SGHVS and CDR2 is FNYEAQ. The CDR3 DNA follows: TGTGCCAGCAGCCCGTTAGCGCACAGGGGACCCTACGAGCAGTACTTC. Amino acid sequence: CASSPLAHRGPYEQYF.

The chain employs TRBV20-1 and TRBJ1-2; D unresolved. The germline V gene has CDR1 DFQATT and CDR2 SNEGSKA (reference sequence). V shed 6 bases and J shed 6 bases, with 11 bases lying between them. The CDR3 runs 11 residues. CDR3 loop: CSALGHNGYTF. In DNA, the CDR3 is TGCAGTGCCTTAGGGCATAATGGCTACACCTTC.

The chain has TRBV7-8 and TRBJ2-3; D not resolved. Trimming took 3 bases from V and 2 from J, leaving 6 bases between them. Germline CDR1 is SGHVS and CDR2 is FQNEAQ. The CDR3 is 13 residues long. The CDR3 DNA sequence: TGTGCCAGCAGCTTTAGGATCACAGATACGCAGTATTTT. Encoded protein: CASSFRITDTQYF. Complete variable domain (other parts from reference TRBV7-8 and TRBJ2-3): GAGVSQSPRYKVAKRGQDVALRCDPISGHVSLFWYQQALGQGPEFLTYFQNEAQLDKSGLPSDRFFAERPEGSVSTLKIQRTQQEDSAVYLCASSFRITDTQYFGPGTRLTVL.

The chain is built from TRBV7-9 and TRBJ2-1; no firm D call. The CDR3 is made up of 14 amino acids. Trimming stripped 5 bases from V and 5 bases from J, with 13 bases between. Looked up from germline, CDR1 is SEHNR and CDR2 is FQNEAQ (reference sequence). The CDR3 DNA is TGTGCCAGCAGCCCCGGCCCGGCCAACAATGAGCAGTTCTTC. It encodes CASSPGPANNEQFF.